This T cell receptor (beta chain) originates from a study of cytomegalovirus exposure and HLA in healthy donors. Overall study results and limits: The study designated roughly 150 TCR beta chains cytomegalovirus-associated. A highly shared variant cluster was judged a likely technical artifact. A later look showed TCR association rates differing by HLA locus, highest for DRB1 and lowest for HLA-C.

Turning to this clone: Its antigen is as yet unknown.

Trimming left V 5 bases short and J 4 bases short, with 16 bases between. This CDR3 has 15 amino acids. In germline, CDR1 is SGHNT, CDR2 YENEEA. Though nominally healthy at sampling, donors likely had unrecorded immune exposures. The PCR had 60 Vbeta and 13 Jbeta primers. Using immunoSEQ multiplex PCR, the repertoire was profiled, and TCRdb retains in-frame clones only, with some absent. In the table there are roughly 120,000 clones, over 8% of which are singletons. This chain links TRBV11-3 with TRBJ2-3; D might be TRBD2 (6 bases). This TCR was sampled from a man in his forties or fifties in good health and CMV-seronegative. Material: PBMCs. This chain's CDR3 is CASSLLASESDTQYF. CDR3 nucleotide sequence: TGTGCCAGCAGCCTACTAGCCTCCGAATCAGATACGCAGTATTTT.